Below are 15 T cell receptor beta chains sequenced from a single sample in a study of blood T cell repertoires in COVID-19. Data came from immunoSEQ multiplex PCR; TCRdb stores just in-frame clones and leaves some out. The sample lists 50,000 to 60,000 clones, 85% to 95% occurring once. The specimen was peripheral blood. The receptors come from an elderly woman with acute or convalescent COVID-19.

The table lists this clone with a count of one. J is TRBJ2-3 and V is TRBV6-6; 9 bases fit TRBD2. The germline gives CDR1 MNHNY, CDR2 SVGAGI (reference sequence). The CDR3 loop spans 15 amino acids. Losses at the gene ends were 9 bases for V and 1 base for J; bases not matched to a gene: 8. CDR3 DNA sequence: TGTGCCAGTTTACGGGCGGGAGGGGGCACAGATACGCAGTATTTT. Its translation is CASLRAGGGTDTQYF.

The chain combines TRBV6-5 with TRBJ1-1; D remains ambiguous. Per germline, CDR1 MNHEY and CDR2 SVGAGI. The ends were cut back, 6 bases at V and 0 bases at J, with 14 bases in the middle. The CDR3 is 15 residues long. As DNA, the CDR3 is TGTGCCAGCAGCAATTCGGGAATATTGAACACTGAAGCTTTCTTT. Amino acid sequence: CASSNSGILNTEAFF.

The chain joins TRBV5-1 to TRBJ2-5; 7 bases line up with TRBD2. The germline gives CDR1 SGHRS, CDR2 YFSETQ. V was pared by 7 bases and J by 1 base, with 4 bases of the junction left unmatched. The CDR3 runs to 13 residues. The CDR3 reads CASYWTSQETQYF. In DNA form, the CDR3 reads TGCGCCAGCTATTGGACTAGCCAAGAGACCCAGTACTTC.

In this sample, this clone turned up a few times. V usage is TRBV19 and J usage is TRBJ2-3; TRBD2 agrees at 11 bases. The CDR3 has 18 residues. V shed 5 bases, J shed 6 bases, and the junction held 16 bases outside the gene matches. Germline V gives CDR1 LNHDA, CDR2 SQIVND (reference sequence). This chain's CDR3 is CASSPQPRVAGGPDTQYF. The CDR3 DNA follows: TGTGCCAGTAGTCCCCAACCACGAGTAGCGGGAGGGCCCGATACGCAGTATTTT.

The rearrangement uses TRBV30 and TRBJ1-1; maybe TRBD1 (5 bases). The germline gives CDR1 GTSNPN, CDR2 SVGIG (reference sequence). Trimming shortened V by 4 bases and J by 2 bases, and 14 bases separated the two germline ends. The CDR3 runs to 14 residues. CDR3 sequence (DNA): TGTGCCTGGACCCCGTTAGGGGCCAACACTGAAGCTTTCTTT. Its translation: CAWTPLGANTEAFF.

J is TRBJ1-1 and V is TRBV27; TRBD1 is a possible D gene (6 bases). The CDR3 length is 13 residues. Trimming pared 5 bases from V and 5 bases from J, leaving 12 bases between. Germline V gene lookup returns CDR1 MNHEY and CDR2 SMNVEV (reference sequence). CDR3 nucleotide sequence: TGTGCCAGCAGTGAACAGGGTAAGACTGAAGCTTTCTTT. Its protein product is CASSEQGKTEAFF.

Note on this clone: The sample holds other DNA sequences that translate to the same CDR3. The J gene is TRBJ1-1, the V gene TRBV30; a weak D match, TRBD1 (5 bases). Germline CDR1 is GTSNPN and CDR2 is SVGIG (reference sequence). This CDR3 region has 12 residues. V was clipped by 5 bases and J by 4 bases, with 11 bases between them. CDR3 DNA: TGTGCCTGGGGTCAGGGAGGCACTGAAGCTTTCTTT. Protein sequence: CAWGQGGTEAFF.

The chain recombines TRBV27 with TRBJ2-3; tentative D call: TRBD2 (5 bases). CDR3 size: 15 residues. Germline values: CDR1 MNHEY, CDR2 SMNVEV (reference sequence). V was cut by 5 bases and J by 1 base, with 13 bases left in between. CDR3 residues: CASSLKRRGTDTQYF. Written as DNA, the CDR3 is TGTGCCAGCAGTCTCAAGAGGCGGGGCACAGATACGCAGTATTTT.

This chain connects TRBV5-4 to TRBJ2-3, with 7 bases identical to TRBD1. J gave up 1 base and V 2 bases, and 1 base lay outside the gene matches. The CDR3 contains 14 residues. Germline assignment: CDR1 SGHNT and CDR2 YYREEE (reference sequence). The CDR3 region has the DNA TGTGCCAGCAGCTTTGGACAGGGCACAGATACGCAGTATTTT. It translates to CASSFGQGTDTQYF.

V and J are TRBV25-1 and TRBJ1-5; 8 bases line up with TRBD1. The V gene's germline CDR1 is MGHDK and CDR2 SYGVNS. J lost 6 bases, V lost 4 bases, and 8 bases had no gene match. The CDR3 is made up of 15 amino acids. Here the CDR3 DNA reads TGTGCCAGCAGTGGTCAGGGGGCGCTGGGTCAGCCCCAGCATTTT. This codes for CASSGQGALGQPQHF.

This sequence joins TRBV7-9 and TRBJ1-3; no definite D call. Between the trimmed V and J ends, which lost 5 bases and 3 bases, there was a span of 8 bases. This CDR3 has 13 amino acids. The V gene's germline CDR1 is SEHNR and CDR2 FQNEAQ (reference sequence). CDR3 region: CASSPPSGNTIYF. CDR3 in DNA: TGTGCCAGCAGCCCTCCCAGTGGAAACACCATATATTTT. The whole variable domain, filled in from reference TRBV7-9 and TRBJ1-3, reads DTGVSQNPRHKITKRGQNVTFRCDPISEHNRLYWYRQTLGQGPEFLTYFQNEAQLEKSRLLSDRFSAERPKGSFSTLEIQRTEQGDSAMYLCASSPPSGNTIYFGEGSWLTVV.

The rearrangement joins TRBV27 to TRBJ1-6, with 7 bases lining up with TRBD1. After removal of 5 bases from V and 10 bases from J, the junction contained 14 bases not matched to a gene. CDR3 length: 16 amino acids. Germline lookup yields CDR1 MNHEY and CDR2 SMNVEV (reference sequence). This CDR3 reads CASSPGTAPTPSPLHF. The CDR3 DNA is TGTGCCAGCAGTCCCGGGACAGCCCCAACCCCGTCACCCCTCCACTTT.

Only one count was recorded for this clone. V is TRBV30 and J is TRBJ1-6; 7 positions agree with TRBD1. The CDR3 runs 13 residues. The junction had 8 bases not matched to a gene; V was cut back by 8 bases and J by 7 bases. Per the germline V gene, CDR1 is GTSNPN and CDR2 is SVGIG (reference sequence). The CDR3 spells CAQATGWNSPLHF. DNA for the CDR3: TGTGCCCAAGCGACAGGGTGGAATTCACCCCTCCACTTT.

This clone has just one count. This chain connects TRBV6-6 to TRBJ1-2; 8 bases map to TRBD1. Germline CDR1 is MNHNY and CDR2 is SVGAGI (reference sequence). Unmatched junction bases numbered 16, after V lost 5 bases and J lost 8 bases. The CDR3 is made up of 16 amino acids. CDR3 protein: CASSRDRGQLLGGYTF. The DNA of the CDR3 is TGTGCCAGCAGTCGAGACAGGGGCCAACTCCTGGGCGGCTACACCTTC.

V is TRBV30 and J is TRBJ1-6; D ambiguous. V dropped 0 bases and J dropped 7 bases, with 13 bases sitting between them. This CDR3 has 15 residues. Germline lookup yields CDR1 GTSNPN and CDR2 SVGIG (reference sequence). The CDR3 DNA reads TGTGCCTGGAGTGTACAAGTATTTCCAAATTCACCCCTCCACTTT. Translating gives CAWSVQVFPNSPLHF.